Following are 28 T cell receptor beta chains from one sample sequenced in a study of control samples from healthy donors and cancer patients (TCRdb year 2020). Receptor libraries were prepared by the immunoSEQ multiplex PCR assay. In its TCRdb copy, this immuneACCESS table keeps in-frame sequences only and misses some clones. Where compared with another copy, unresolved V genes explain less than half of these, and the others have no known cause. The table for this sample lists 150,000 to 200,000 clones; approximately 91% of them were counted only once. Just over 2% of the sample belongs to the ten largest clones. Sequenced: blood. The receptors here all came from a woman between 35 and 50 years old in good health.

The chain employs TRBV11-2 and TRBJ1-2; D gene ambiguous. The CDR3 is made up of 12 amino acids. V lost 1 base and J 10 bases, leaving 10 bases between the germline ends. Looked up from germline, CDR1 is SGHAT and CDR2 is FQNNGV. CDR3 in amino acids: CASSLGAQNYTF. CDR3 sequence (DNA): TGTGCCAGCAGCTTAGGGGCTCAAAACTACACCTTC.

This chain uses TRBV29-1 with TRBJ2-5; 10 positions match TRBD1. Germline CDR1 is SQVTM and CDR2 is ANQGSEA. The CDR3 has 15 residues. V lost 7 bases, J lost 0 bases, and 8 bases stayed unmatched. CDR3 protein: CSGRPGQGYQETQYF. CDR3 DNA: TGCAGCGGGAGGCCGGGACAGGGGTACCAAGAGACCCAGTACTTC.

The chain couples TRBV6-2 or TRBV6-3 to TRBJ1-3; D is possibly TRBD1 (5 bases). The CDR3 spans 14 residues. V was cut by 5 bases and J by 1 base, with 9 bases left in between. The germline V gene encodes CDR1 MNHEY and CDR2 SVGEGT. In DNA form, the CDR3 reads TGTGCCAGCAGTGGCAGGGCTTCTGGAAACACCATATATTTT. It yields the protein CASSGRASGNTIYF.

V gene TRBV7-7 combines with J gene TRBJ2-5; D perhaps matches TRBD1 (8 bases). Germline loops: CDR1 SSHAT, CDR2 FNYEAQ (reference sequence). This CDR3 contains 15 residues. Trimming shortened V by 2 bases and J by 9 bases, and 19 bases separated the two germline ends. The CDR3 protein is CASSLTITGGEAQYF. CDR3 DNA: TGTGCCAGCAGCTTAACCATAACAGGGGGGGAGGCCCAGTACTTC.

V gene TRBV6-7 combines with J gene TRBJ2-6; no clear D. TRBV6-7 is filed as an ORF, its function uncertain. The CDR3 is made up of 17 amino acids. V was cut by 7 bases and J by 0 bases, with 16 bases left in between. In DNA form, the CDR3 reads TGTGCCAGCAAGAATCGAAGGTTCTCCTCTGGGGCCAACGTCCTGACTTTC. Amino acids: CASKNRRFSSGANVLTF.

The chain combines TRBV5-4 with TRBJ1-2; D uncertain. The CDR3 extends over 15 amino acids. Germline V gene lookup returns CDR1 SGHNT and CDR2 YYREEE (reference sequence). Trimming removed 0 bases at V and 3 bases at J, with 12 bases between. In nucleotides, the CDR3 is TGTGCCAGCAGCTTGGGACAAACGGTGGACTATGGCTACACCTTC. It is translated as CASSLGQTVDYGYTF.

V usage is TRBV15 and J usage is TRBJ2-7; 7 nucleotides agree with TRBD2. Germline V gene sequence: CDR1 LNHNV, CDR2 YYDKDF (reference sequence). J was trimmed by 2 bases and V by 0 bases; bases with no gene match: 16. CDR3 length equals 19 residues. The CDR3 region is CATSRDLMGGDVGTYEQYF. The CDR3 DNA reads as TGTGCCACCAGCAGAGATCTCATGGGAGGGGACGTTGGGACCTACGAGCAGTACTTC. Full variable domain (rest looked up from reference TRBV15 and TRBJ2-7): DAMVIQNPRYQVTQFGKPVTLSCSQTLNHNVMYWYQQKSSQAPKLLFHYYDKDFNNEADTPDNFQSRRPNTSFCFLDIRSPGLGDTAMYLCATSRDLMGGDVGTYEQYFGPGTRLTVT.

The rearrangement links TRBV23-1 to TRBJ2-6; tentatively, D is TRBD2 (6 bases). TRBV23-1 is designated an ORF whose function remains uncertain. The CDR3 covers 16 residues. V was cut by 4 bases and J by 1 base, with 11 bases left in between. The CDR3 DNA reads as TGCGCCAGCAGTCGGGCGGGATTATCTGGGGCCAACGTCCTGACTTTC. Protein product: CASSRAGLSGANVLTF.

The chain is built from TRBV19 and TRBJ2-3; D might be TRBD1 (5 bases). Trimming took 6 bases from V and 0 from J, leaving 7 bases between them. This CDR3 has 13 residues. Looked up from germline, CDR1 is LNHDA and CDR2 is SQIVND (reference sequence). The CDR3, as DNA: TGTGCCAGTAGGGACATCAGCACAGATACGCAGTATTTT. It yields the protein CASRDISTDTQYF.

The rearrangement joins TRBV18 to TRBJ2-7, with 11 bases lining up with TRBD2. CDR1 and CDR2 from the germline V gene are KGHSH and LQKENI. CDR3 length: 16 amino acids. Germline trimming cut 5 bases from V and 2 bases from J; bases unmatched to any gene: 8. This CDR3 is CASSAGSGGAAYEQYF. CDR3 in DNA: TGTGCCAGCTCAGCCGGTAGCGGGGGGGCGGCCTACGAGCAGTACTTC.

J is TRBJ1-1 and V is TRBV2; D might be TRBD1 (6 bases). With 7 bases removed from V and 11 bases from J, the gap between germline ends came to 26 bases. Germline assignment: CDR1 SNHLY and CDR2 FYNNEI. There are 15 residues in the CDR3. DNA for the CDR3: TGTGCCAGCATCCCCGGAGGGGGTCAGCTGCAGGACGCTTTCTTT. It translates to CASIPGGGQLQDAFF.

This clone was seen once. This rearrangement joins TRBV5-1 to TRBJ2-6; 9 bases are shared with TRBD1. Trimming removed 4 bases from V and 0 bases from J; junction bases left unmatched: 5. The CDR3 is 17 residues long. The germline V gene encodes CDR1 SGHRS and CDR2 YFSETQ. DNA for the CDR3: TGCGCCAGCAGCCCCGGGACAGGGTCCTCTGGGGCCAACGTCCTGACTTTC. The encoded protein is CASSPGTGSSGANVLTF. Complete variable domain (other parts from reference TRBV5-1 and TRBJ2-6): KAGVTQTPRYLIKTRGQQVTLSCSPISGHRSVSWYQQTPGQGLQFLFEYFSETQRNKGNFPGRFSGRQFSNSRSEMNVSTLELGDSALYLCASSPGTGSSGANVLTFGAGSRLTVL.

CDR3 sequence reads: CASSYTEQGNYGYTF. CDR3 DNA sequence: TGTGCCAGCAGTTACACTGAACAGGGGAACTATGGCTACACCTTC. This rearrangement joins TRBV6-5 to TRBJ1-2; 7 bases are shared with TRBD1. There are 15 residues in the CDR3. CDR1 is MNHEY and CDR2 is SVGAGI in the germline V gene. J lost 2 bases, V lost 2 bases, and 5 bases had no gene match.

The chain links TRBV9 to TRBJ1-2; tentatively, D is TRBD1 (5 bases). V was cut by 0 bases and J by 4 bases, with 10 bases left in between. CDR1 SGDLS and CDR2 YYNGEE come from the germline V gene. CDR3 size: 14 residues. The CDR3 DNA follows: TGTGCCAGCAGCGTAGCATCACAGGCCTATGGCTACACCTTC. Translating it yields CASSVASQAYGYTF.

CDR3 protein: CASSFRIVGEQFF. The CDR3 DNA is TGTGCCAGCAGTTTCCGAATCGTCGGGGAGCAGTTCTTC. The V and J genes are TRBV6-2 or TRBV6-3 and TRBJ2-1; D call uncertain. The CDR3 runs to 13 residues. Germline lookup yields CDR1 MNHEY and CDR2 SVGEGT. V lost 4 bases and J lost 10, with 14 bases in between.

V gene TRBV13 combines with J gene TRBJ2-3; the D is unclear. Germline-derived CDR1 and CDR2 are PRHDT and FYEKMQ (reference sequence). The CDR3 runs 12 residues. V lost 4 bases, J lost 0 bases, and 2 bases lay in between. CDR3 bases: TGTGCCAGCAGCTCTAGCACAGATACGCAGTATTTT. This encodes CASSSSTDTQYF.

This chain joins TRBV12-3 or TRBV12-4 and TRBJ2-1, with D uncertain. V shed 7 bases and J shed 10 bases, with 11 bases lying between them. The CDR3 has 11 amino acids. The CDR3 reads CASTLLGEQFF. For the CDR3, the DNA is TGTGCCAGCACCCTTCTGGGGGAGCAGTTCTTC.

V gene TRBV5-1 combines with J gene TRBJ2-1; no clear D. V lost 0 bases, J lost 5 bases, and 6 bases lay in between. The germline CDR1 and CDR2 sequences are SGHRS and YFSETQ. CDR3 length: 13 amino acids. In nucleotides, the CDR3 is TGCGCCAGCAGCTTGGCCACACACAATGAGCAGTTCTTC. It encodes CASSLATHNEQFF.

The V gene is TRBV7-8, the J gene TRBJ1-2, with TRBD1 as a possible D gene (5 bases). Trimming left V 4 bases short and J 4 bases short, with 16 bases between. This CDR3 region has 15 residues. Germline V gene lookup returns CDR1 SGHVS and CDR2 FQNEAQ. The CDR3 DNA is TGTGCCAGCAGCTCTGGGCCGGACGGGGCCTATGGCTACACCTTC. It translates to CASSSGPDGAYGYTF.

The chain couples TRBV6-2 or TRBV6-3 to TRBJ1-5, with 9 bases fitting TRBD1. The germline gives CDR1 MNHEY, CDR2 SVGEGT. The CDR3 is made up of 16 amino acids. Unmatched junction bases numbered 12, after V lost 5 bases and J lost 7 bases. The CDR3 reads CASSLGTGWKGQPQHF. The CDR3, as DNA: TGTGCCAGCAGTCTCGGGACAGGGTGGAAGGGACAGCCCCAGCATTTT.

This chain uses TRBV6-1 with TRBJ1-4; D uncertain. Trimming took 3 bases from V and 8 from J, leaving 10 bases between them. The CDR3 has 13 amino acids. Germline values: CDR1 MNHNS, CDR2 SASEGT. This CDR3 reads CASSETFGEKLFF. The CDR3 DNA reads TGTGCCAGCAGTGAGACGTTTGGAGAAAAACTGTTTTTT.

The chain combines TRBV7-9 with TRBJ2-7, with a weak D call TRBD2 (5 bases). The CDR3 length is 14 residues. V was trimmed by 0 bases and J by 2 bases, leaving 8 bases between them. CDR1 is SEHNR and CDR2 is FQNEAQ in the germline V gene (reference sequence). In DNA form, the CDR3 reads TGTGCCAGCAGCTTAGCGGGGAGAGCCTACGAGCAGTACTTC. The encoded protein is CASSLAGRAYEQYF.

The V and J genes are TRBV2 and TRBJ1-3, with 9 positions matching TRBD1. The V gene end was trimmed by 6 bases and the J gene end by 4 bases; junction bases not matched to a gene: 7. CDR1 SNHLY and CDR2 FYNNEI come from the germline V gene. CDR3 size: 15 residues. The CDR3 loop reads CASSRKQGAGNTIYF. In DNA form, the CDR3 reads TGTGCCAGCAGCCGTAAACAGGGGGCAGGAAACACCATATATTTT. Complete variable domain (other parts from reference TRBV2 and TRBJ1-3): EPEVTQTPSHQVTQMGQEVILRCVPISNHLYFYWYRQILGQKVEFLVSFYNNEISEKSEIFDDQFSVERPDGSNFTLKIRSTKLEDSAMYFCASSRKQGAGNTIYFGEGSWLTVV.

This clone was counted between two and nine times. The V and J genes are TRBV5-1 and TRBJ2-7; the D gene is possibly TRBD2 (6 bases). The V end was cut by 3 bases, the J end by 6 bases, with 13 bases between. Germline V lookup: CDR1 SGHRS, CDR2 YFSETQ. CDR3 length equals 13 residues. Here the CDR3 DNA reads TGCGCCAGCAGCTCGACGACTAGTCGCGAGCAGTACTTC. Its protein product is CASSSTTSREQYF.

The CDR3 DNA reads TGTGTCTCGGGGGCTAGCTCCTATAATTCACCCCTCCACTTT. The encoded protein is CVSGASSYNSPLHF. The chain joins TRBV6-6 to TRBJ1-6; possibly TRBD1 for D (6 bases). CDR1 MNHNY and CDR2 SVGAGI come from the germline V gene (reference sequence). CDR3 length equals 14 residues.

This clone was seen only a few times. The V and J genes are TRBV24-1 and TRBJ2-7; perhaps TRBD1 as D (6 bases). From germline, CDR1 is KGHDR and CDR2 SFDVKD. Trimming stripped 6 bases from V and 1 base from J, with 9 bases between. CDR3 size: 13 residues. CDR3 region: CATSWTASYEQYF. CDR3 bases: TGTGCCACCAGTTGGACAGCTTCCTACGAGCAGTACTTC.

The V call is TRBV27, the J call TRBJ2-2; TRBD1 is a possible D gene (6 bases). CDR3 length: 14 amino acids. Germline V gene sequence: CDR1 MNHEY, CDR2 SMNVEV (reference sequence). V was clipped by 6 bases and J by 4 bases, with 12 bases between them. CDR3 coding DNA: TGTGCCAGCAGGCTCCAGGGGTTCACCGGGGAGCTGTTTTTT. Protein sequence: CASRLQGFTGELFF.

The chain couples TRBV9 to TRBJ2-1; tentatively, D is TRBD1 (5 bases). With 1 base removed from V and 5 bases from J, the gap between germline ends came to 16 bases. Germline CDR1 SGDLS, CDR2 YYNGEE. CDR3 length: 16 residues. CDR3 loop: CASSVSGHFLHNEQFF. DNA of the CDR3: TGTGCCAGCAGCGTATCTGGACACTTTCTCCACAATGAGCAGTTCTTC.